The subject of this entry is one TCR beta chain. These data come from a study of cytomegalovirus exposure and HLA in healthy donors. Trimming at V came to 6 bases and at J to 2 bases, leaving 9 bases not matched to a gene. Germline CDR1 and CDR2: MDHEN and SYDVKM. There are 15 residues in the CDR3. Assay: immunoSEQ multiplex PCR; the TCRdb copy retains only in-frame clones and omits some. This sample carries 120,000 or so clones, roughly 87% of them seen once, and the ten largest clones take around 1.2%. This chain links TRBV28 with TRBJ1-2, with TRBD1 identical over 7 bases. The sequence derives from a woman between 18 and 29 years old in good health and CMV-seronegative. Sequencing was carried out using PBMCs. For the CDR3, the DNA is TGTGCCAGCAGAGAAGAGACAGGGATCAACTATGGCTACACCTTC. Protein sequence: CASREETGINYGYTF.